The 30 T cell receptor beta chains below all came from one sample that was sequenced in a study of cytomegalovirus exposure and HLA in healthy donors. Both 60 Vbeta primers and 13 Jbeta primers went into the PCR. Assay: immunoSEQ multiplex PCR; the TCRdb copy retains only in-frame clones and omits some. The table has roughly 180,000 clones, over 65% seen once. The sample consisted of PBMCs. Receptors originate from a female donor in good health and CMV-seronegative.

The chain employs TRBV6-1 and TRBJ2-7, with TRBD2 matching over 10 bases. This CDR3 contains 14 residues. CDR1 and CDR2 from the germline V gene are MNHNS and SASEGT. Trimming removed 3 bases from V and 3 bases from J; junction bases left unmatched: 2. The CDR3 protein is CASSEERGGYEQYF. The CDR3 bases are TGTGCCAGCAGTGAGGAGCGGGGGGGCTACGAGCAGTACTTC.

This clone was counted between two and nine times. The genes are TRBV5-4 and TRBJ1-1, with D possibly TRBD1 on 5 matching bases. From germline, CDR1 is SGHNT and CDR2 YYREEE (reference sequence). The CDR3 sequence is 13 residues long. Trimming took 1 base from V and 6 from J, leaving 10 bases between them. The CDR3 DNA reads TGTGCCAGCAGCTTGTGGGGAGGGGCTGAAGCTTTCTTT. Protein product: CASSLWGGAEAFF.

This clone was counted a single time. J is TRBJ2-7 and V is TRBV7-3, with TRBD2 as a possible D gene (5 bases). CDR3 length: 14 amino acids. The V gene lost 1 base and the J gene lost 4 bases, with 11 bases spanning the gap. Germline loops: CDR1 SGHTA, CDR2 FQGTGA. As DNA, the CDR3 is TGTGCCAGCAGCTTAAAACCGGGGAGTTACGAGCAGTACTTC. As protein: CASSLKPGSYEQYF.

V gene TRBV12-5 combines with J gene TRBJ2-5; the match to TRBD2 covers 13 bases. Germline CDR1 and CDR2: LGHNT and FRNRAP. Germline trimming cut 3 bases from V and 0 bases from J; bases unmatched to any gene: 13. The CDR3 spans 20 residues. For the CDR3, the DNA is TGTGCTAGTGGTTTCCTCGGGACTAGCGGGACGGCGCGGCACCAAGAGACCCAGTACTTC. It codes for CASGFLGTSGTARHQETQYF.

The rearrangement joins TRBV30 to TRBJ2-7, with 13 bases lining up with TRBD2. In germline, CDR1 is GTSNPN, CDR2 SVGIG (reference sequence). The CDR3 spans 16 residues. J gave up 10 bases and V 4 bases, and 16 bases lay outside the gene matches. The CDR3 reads CAWKGRRLAGGTEQYF. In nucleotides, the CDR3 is TGTGCCTGGAAGGGGCGGCGACTAGCGGGAGGCACAGAACAGTACTTC.

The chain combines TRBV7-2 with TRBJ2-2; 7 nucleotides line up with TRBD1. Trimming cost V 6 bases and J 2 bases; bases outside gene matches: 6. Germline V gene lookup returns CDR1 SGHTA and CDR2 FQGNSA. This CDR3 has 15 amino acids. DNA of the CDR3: TGTGCCAGCAGGATGACAGGGAGTAACACCGGGGAGCTGTTTTTT. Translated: CASRMTGSNTGELFF. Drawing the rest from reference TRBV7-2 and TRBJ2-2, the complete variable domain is GAGVSQSPSNKVTEKGKDVELRCDPISGHTALYWYRQSLGQGLEFLIYFQGNSAPDKSGLPSDRFSAERTGGSVSTLTIQRTQQEDSAVYLCASRMTGSNTGELFFGEGSRLTVL.

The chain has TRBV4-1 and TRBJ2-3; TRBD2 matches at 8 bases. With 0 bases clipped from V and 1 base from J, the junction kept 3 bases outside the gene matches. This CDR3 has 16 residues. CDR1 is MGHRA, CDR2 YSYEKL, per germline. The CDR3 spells CASSQDPAGGTDTQYF. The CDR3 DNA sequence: TGCGCCAGCAGCCAAGATCCAGCGGGAGGCACAGATACGCAGTATTTT.

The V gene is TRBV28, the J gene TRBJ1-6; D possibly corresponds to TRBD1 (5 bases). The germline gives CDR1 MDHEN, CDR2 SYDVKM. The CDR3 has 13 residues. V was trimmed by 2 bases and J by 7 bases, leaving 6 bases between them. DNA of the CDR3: TGTGCCAGCAGTTTAGACAGAAATTCACCCCTCCACTTT. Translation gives CASSLDRNSPLHF. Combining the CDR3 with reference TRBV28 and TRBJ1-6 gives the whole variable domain DVKVTQSSRYLVKRTGEKVFLECVQDMDHENMFWYRQDPGLGLRLIYFSYDVKMKEKGDIPEGYSVSREKKERFSLILESASTNQTSMYLCASSLDRNSPLHFGNGTRLTVT.

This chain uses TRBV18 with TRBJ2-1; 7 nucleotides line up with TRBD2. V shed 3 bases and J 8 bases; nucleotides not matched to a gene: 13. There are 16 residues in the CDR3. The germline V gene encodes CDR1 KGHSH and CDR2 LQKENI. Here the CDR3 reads CASSPAGGGSIDEQFF. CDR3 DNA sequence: TGTGCCAGCTCACCCGCCGGGGGAGGGTCGATCGATGAGCAGTTCTTC.

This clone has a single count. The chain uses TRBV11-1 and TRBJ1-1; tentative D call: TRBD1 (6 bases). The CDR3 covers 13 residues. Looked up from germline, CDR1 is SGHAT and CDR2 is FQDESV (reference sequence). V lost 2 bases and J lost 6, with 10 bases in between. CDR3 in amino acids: CASSLWQGPEAFF. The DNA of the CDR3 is TGTGCCAGCAGCTTATGGCAGGGGCCTGAAGCTTTCTTT. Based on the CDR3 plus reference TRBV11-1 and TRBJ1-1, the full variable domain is EAEVAQSPRYKITEKSQAVAFWCDPISGHATLYWYRQILGQGPELLVQFQDESVVDDSQLPKDRFSAERLKGVDSTLKIQPAELGDSAMYLCASSLWQGPEAFFGQGTRLTVV.

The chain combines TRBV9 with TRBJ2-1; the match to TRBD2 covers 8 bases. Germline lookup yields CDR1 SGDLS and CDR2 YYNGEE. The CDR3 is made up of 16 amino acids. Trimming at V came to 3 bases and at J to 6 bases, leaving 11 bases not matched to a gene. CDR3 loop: CASSASHGGAFNEQFF. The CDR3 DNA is TGTGCCAGCAGCGCCTCGCACGGGGGGGCTTTCAATGAGCAGTTCTTC.

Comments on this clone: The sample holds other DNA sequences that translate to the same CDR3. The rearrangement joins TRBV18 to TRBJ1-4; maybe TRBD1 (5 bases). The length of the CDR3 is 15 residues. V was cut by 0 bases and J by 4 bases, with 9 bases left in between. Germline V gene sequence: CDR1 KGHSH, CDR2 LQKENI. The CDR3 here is CASSPPGGFNEKLFF. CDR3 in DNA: TGTGCCAGCTCACCACCGGGGGGGTTTAATGAAAAACTGTTTTTT.

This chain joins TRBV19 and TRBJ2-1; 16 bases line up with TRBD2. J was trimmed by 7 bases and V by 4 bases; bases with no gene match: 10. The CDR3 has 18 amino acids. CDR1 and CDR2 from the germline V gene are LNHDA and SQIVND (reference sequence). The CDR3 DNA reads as TGTGCCAGTAGTAGGGGACTAGCGGGGGGGCAATCGTTGAATGAGCAGTTCTTC. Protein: CASSRGLAGGQSLNEQFF.

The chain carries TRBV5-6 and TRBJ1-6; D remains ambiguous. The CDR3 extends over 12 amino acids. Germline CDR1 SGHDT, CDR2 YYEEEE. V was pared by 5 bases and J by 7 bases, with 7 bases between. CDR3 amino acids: CASRSSNSPLHF. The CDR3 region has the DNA TGTGCCAGCAGAAGTAGCAATTCACCCCTCCACTTT.

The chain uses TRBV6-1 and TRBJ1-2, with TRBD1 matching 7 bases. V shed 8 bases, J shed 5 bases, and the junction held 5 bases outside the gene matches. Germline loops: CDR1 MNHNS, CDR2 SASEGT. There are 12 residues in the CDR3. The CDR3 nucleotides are TGTGCCAGCGCAGGGGGGCCTTATGGCTACACCTTC. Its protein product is CASAGGPYGYTF.

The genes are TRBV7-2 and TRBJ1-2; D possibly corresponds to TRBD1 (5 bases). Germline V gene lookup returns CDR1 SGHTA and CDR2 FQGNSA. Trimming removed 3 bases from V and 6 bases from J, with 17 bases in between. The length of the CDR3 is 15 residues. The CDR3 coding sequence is TGTGCCAGCAGCTTCTACCTTGTAGGGGATAATGGCTACACCTTC. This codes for CASSFYLVGDNGYTF.

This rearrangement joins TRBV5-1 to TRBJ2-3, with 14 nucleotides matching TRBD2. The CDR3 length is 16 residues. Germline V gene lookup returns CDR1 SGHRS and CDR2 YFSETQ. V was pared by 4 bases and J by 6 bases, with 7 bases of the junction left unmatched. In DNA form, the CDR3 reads TGCGCCAGCAGCGTCTTGGGACTAGCGGGAGCGGATACGCAGTATTTT. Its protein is CASSVLGLAGADTQYF.

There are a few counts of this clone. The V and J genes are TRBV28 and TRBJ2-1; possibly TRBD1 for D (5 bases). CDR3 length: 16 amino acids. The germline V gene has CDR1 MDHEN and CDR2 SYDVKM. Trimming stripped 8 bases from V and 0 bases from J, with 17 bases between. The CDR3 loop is CASGHLPLLSYNEQFF. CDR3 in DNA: TGTGCCAGCGGACACCTACCCCTACTCTCCTACAATGAGCAGTTCTTC.

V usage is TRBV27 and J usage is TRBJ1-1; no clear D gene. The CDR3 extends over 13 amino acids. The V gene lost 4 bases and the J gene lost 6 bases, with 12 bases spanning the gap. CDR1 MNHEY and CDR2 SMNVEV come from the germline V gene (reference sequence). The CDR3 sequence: CASSSRREAEAFF. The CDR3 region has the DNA TGTGCCAGCAGTTCCCGGAGGGAGGCTGAAGCTTTCTTT.

The CDR3 protein is CASKTGDRVPQYF. The DNA for the CDR3 is TGTGCCAGCAAAACAGGGGACAGGGTCCCCCAGTATTTT. The gene calls are TRBV19 and TRBJ2-3; 9 bases match TRBD1. Trimming removed 9 bases from V and 12 bases from J; junction bases left unmatched: 13. The germline V gene encodes CDR1 LNHDA and CDR2 SQIVND (reference sequence). This CDR3 has 13 amino acids.

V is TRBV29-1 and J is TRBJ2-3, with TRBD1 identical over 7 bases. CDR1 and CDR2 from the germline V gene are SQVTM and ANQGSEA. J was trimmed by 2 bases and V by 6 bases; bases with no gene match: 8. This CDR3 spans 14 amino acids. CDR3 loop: CSVGPGQITDTQYF. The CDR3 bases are TGCAGCGTGGGACCGGGACAGATCACAGATACGCAGTATTTT.

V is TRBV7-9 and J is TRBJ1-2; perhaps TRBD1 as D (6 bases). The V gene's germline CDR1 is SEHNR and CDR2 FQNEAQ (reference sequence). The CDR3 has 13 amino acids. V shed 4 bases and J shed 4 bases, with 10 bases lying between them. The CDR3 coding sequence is TGTGCCAGCAGCTACCCGGACAGCTATGGCTACACCTTC. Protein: CASSYPDSYGYTF.

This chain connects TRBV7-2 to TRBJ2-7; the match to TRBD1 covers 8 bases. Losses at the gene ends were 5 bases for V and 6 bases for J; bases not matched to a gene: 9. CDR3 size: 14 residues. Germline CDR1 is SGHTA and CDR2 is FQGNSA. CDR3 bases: TGTGCCAGCAGCCAGGCAGGGGGCATCGGCGAGCAGTACTTC. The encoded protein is CASSQAGGIGEQYF.

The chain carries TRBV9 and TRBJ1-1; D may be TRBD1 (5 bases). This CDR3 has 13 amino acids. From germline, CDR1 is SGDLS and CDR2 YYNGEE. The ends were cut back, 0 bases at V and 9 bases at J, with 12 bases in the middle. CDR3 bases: TGTGCCAGCAGCGTAGAGCAGGGCGGGAAAGCTTTCTTT. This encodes CASSVEQGGKAFF.

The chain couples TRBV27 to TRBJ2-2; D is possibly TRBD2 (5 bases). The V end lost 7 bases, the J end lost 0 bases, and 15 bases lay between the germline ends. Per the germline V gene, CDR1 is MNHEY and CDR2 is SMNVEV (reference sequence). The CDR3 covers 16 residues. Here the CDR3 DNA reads TGTGCCAGCATCCAGGCCGGGAACGCGAACACCGGGGAGCTGTTTTTT. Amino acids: CASIQAGNANTGELFF.

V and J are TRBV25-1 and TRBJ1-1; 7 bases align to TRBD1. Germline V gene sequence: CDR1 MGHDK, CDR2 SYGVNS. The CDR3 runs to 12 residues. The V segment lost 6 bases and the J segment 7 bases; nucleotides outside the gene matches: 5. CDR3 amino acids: CASSGGTVEAFF. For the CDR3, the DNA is TGTGCCAGCAGCGGCGGGACAGTTGAAGCTTTCTTT.

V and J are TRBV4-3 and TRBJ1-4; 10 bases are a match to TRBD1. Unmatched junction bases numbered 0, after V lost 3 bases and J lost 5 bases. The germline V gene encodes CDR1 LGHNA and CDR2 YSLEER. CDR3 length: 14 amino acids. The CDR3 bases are TGCGCCAGCAGCCAGGGACAGGGGAATGAAAAACTGTTTTTT. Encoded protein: CASSQGQGNEKLFF.

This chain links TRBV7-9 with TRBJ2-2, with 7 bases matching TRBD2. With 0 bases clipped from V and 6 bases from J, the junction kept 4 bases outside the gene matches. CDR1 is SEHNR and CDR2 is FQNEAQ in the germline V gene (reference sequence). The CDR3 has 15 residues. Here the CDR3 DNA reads TGTGCCAGCAGCTTAGCGGGGGGGTCGGCCGGGGAGCTGTTTTTT. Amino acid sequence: CASSLAGGSAGELFF. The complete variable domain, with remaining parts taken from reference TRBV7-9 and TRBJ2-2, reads DTGVSQNPRHKITKRGQNVTFRCDPISEHNRLYWYRQTLGQGPEFLTYFQNEAQLEKSRLLSDRFSAERPKGSFSTLEIQRTEQGDSAMYLCASSLAGGSAGELFFGEGSRLTVL.

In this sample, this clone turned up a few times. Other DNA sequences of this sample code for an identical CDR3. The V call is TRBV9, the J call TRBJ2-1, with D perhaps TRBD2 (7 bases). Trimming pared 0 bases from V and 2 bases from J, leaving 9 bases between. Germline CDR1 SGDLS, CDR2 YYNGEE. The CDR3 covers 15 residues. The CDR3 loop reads CASSVGGGTYNEQFF. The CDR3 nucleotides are TGTGCCAGCAGCGTAGGGGGGGGCACCTACAATGAGCAGTTCTTC.

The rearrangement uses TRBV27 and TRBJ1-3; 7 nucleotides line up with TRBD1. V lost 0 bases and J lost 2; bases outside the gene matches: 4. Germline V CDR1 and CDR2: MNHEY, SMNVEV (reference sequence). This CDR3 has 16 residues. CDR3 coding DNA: TGTGCCAGCAGTTTATCGCCTACAGGGGCTGGAAACACCATATATTTT. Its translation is CASSLSPTGAGNTIYF.